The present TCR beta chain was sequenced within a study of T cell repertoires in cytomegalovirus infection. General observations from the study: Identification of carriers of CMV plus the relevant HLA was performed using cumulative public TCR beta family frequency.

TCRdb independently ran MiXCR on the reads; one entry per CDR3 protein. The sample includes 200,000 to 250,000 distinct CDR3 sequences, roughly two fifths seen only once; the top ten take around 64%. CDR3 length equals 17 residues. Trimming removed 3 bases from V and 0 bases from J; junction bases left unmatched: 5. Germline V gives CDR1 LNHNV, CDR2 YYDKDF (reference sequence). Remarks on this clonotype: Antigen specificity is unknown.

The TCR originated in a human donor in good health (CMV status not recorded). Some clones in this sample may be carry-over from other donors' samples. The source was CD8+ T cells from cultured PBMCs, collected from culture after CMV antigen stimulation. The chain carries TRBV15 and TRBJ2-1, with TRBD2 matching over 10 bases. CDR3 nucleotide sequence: TGTGCCACCAGCAGGGAGACTAGCGGGCGCTCCTACAATGAGCAGTTCTTC. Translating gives CATSRETSGRSYNEQFF.